A selection of T cell receptor beta chains follows, all from one sample in a study of siplizumab effects on memory and regulatory T cells. Method: immunoSEQ multiplex PCR; TCRdb's copy keeps in-frame clones and lacks some. The sample has 26,000 or so clones, roughly 88% seen once. The sample consisted of memory CD4+ T cells sorted from blood. These receptors were taken from a human donor in good health. Both conserved end residues are part of each CDR3. The D gene is left open where the match is weak. Only some rows state a clone size, as once, few, many or a class for expanded clones.

j_call v_call clone_size d_call cdr3_aa cdr3_nt
TRBJ1-2 TRBV21-1 NA NA CASRKEGTGSNYGYTF TGTGCCAGCAGGAAAGAGGGGACAGGGTCTAACTATGGCTACACCTTC
TRBJ1-5 TRBV27 NA NA CASSPTVRGNQPQHF TGTGCCAGCAGTCCGACAGTAAGGGGCAATCAGCCCCAGCATTTT
TRBJ2-5 TRBV5-6 NA NA CASSLASFAGQENQYF TGTGCCAGCAGCTTGGCCTCGTTTGCAGGTCAAGAGAACCAGTACTTC
TRBJ1-1 TRBV19 NA NA CASSLVRDSTEAFF TGTGCCAGTAGCCTCGTCCGGGATAGCACTGAAGCTTTCTTT
TRBJ2-5 TRBV4-1 NA TRBD2 CASSPLGLAGPQETQYF TGCGCCAGCAGCCCTTTAGGACTAGCGGGACCACAAGAGACCCAGTACTTC
TRBJ2-3 TRBV28 NA TRBD1 CASRRRDRLTDTQYF TGTGCCAGCAGACGCCGGGACAGACTGACAGATACGCAGTATTTT
TRBJ2-2 TRBV6-1 NA NA CASSEGSLSGELFF TGTGCCAGCAGTGAAGGGAGTTTATCCGGGGAGCTGTTTTTT
TRBJ2-5 TRBV10-3 NA TRBD2 CAISWRGVRGETQYF TGTGCCATCAGTTGGCGGGGGGTCCGAGGGGAGACCCAGTACTTC
TRBJ2-7 TRBV7-6 few TRBD2 CASSLRLAGSRGHEQYF TGTGCCAGCAGCTTAAGACTAGCGGGTTCACGAGGGCACGAGCAGTACTTC
TRBJ2-7 TRBV28 NA TRBD2 CASSPLADNYEQYF TGTGCCAGCAGTCCACTAGCGGATAACTACGAGCAGTACTTC
TRBJ1-4 TRBV7-2 NA NA CASSLSVAANEKLFF TGTGCCAGCAGCCTAAGTGTGGCAGCTAATGAAAAACTGTTTTTT
TRBJ1-2 TRBV28 NA NA CASSPSLGQAWGHGYTF TGTGCCAGCAGTCCAAGCCTCGGGCAGGCTTGGGGTCATGGCTACACCTTC
TRBJ1-1 TRBV29-1 few TRBD1 CSVDRGLTEAFF TGCAGCGTCGACAGGGGATTAACTGAAGCTTTCTTT
TRBJ2-3 TRBV28 NA TRBD2 CASSLAGRIDTQYF TGTGCCAGCAGCCTAGCGGGAAGGATAGATACGCAGTATTTT
TRBJ2-1 TRBV2 few TRBD2 CASSRLAGAGEQFF TGTGCCAGCAGTAGACTAGCGGGAGCCGGTGAGCAGTTCTTC
TRBJ2-2 TRBV19 few TRBD2 CASSIPLAGSGELFF TGTGCCAGTAGTATCCCCCTAGCGGGATCCGGGGAGCTGTTTTTT
TRBJ2-3 TRBV5-4 NA NA CASSKTTDTQYF TGTGCCAGCAGCAAAACCACAGATACGCAGTATTTT
TRBJ1-5 TRBV30 NA NA CAWSLAGNQPQHF TGTGCCTGGAGTCTGGCTGGAAATCAGCCCCAGCATTTT